This passage covers 21 T cell receptor beta chains from one sample sequenced in a study of follicular helper T cells after annual influenza vaccination. The assay was immunoSEQ multiplex PCR, and TCRdb's table has in-frame clones only and misses some. The sample holds some 11,000 clones, roughly 85% seen once. The sequencing here drew on CXCR5- memory CD4+ T cells sorted from blood, taken 6 weeks after influenza vaccination. The origin of the receptors is an adult who received the influenza vaccine.

This chain links TRBV29-1 with TRBJ1-1, with D maybe TRBD1 (6 bases). The V gene's germline CDR1 is SQVTM and CDR2 ANQGSEA. The V end was cut by 6 bases, the J end by 3 bases, with 14 bases between. The CDR3 is made up of 13 amino acids. The CDR3 region has the DNA TGCAGCGTCCTCCTAGGGGGGGACACTGAAGCTTTCTTT. It is translated as CSVLLGGDTEAFF.

CDR3 loop: CASSFLGTADSNEQFF. CDR3 nucleotides: TGTGCCAGCAGCTTCCTCGGGACTGCCGACTCCAATGAGCAGTTCTTC. The chain uses TRBV11-2 and TRBJ2-1; D perhaps matches TRBD2 (6 bases). Germline V gene data show CDR1 as SGHAT and CDR2 as FQNNGV. The CDR3 sequence is 16 residues long. The germline V and J ends were trimmed by 3 bases and 6 bases, with 18 bases remaining between them. The full variable domain, its missing parts supplied by reference TRBV11-2 and TRBJ2-1, is EAGVAQSPRYKIIEKRQSVAFWCNPISGHATLYWYQQILGQGPKLLIQFQNNGVVDDSQLPKDRFSAERLKGVDSTLKIQPAKLEDSAVYLCASSFLGTADSNEQFFGPGTRLTVL.

The chain recombines TRBV6-5 with TRBJ1-1; D might be TRBD1 (5 bases). This CDR3 comprises 15 residues. Germline CDR1 is MNHEY and CDR2 is SVGAGI. The V gene lost 4 bases and the J gene lost 3 bases, with 15 bases spanning the gap. The CDR3 spells CASSSRSDRHTEAFF. In nucleotides, the CDR3 is TGTGCCAGCAGTTCCCGATCTGACAGACACACTGAAGCTTTCTTT.

The chain has TRBV28 and TRBJ1-5; TRBD1 agrees at 9 bases. J gave up 4 bases and V 5 bases, and 9 bases lay outside the gene matches. From germline, CDR1 is MDHEN and CDR2 SYDVKM. The CDR3 consists of 16 residues. The CDR3 sequence: CASSPRDRAGNQPQHF. CDR3 DNA sequence: TGTGCCAGCAGTCCACGGGACAGGGCTGGTAATCAGCCCCAGCATTTT.

This chain uses TRBV7-2 with TRBJ1-4; D unclear. Germline CDR1 SGHTA, CDR2 FQGNSA. CDR3 length equals 14 residues. Trimming left V 0 bases short and J 4 bases short, with 6 bases between. The DNA of the CDR3 is TGTGCCAGCAGCTTAGCCAGTTATAATGAAAAACTGTTTTTT. It is translated as CASSLASYNEKLFF.

The chain couples TRBV6-1 to TRBJ2-3, with 8 positions matching TRBD2. The CDR3 consists of 15 residues. J lost 2 bases, V lost 3 bases, and 4 bases had no gene match. Per the germline V gene, CDR1 is MNHNS and CDR2 is SASEGT. CDR3 protein: CASSEQTSVTDTQYF. CDR3 bases: TGTGCCAGCAGTGAGCAGACTAGCGTCACAGATACGCAGTATTTT.

The V gene is TRBV28, the J gene TRBJ1-2, with 8 bases fitting TRBD1. Germline CDR1 reads MDHEN; CDR2 reads SYDVKM. The CDR3 length is 16 residues. J lost 6 bases, V lost 2 bases, and 11 bases had no gene match. CDR3 protein: CASSLRRGAGGHGYTF. CDR3 coding DNA: TGTGCCAGCAGTTTAAGACGGGGGGCAGGGGGCCATGGCTACACCTTC.

The chain is built from TRBV11-2 and TRBJ1-1; D may be TRBD1 (5 bases). The CDR3 extends over 14 amino acids. The germline V and J ends were trimmed by 4 bases and 2 bases, with 11 bases remaining between them. Germline V gene lookup returns CDR1 SGHAT and CDR2 FQNNGV. CDR3 in DNA: TGTGCCAGCAGCTGGTGGGGGGATAACACTGAAGCTTTCTTT. Translation gives CASSWWGDNTEAFF.

The chain joins TRBV28 to TRBJ1-2; D ambiguous. Germline CDR1 is MDHEN and CDR2 is SYDVKM. This CDR3 has 11 amino acids. The V end lost 3 bases, the J end lost 8 bases, and 7 bases lay between the germline ends. CDR3 residues: CASSFFLGYTF. DNA of the CDR3: TGTGCCAGCAGTTTCTTCCTCGGCTACACCTTC.

V gene TRBV30 combines with J gene TRBJ2-3; D remains ambiguous. The germline V and J ends were trimmed by 0 bases and 4 bases, with 5 bases remaining between them. Germline V gene lookup returns CDR1 GTSNPN and CDR2 SVGIG (reference sequence). This CDR3 region has 12 residues. CDR3 nucleotides: TGTGCCTGGAGTGTAGTTTCAGATACGCAGTATTTT. This translates into CAWSVVSDTQYF.

V usage is TRBV18 and J usage is TRBJ1-1, with unresolved D. Germline V gene sequence: CDR1 KGHSH, CDR2 LQKENI. The CDR3 extends over 14 amino acids. Between the trimmed V and J ends, which lost 6 bases and 3 bases, there was a span of 14 bases. CDR3 protein: CASSRTTMDTEAFF. In DNA form, the CDR3 reads TGTGCCAGCTCGCGGACTACTATGGACACTGAAGCTTTCTTT.

The rearrangement links TRBV19 to TRBJ2-3; D is possibly TRBD1 (5 bases). The CDR3 has 16 residues. Germline values: CDR1 LNHDA, CDR2 SQIVND (reference sequence). Trimming cost V 5 bases and J 4 bases, with 19 bases left between them. DNA of the CDR3: TGTGCCAGTAGTCTCGACAGTGGGGTAGCACCAGATACGCAGTATTTT. Its translation is CASSLDSGVAPDTQYF.

V usage is TRBV5-1 and J usage is TRBJ1-1, with TRBD1 as a possible D gene (5 bases). The length of the CDR3 is 14 residues. The V end was cut by 4 bases, the J end by 5 bases, with 15 bases between. Germline lookup yields CDR1 SGHRS and CDR2 YFSETQ. Here the CDR3 reads CASSGATVATEAFF. The CDR3 coding sequence is TGCGCCAGCAGCGGGGCGACAGTAGCAACTGAAGCTTTCTTT.

The chain is built from TRBV10-1 and TRBJ2-5; 12 nucleotides match TRBD2. Losses at the gene ends were 4 bases for V and 2 bases for J; bases not matched to a gene: 5. Germline-derived CDR1 and CDR2 are WNHNN and SYGVQD (reference sequence). CDR3 length: 16 residues. In nucleotides, the CDR3 is TGCGCCAGCAGTGCCGGACTAGCGGGAACACAAGAGACCCAGTACTTC. Translated: CASSAGLAGTQETQYF.

The chain is built from TRBV5-1 and TRBJ2-2, with a weak D call TRBD2 (5 bases). V was clipped by 4 bases and J by 4 bases, with 8 bases between them. The CDR3 loop spans 13 amino acids. Germline V gene data show CDR1 as SGHRS and CDR2 as YFSETQ. This CDR3 is CASSPGGTGELFF. The CDR3 DNA reads as TGCGCCAGCAGCCCCGGAGGCACCGGGGAGCTGTTTTTT.

This chain uses TRBV5-1 with TRBJ2-5; D not certain. The ends were cut back, 5 bases at V and 3 bases at J, with 5 bases in the middle. The CDR3 has 11 amino acids. CDR1 is SGHRS and CDR2 is YFSETQ in the germline V gene. The CDR3 bases are TGCGCCAGCAGTTATGAAGAGACCCAGTACTTC. The encoded protein is CASSYEETQYF.

The chain uses TRBV5-5 and TRBJ2-7, with a weak D call TRBD1 (5 bases). The CDR3 runs to 15 residues. Germline lookup yields CDR1 SGHKS and CDR2 YYEKEE (reference sequence). V shed 0 bases and J shed 3 bases, with 13 bases lying between them. DNA for the CDR3: TGTGCCAGCAGCTTGGCGGGTGGGCAGGGCTACGAGCAGTACTTC. Encoded protein: CASSLAGGQGYEQYF.

The chain joins TRBV2 to TRBJ2-2; maybe TRBD1 (6 bases). The germline gives CDR1 SNHLY, CDR2 FYNNEI. Trimming removed 0 bases at V and 2 bases at J, with 16 bases between. The CDR3 has 18 amino acids. The CDR3, as DNA: TGTGCCAGCAGTGAAGCGCCTCCCCACAGGGTAAACACCGGGGAGCTGTTTTTT. It specifies CASSEAPPHRVNTGELFF.

This clone was detected a few times. V is TRBV19 and J is TRBJ1-5, with TRBD1 matching 10 bases. From germline, CDR1 is LNHDA and CDR2 SQIVND (reference sequence). This CDR3 region has 13 residues. The CDR3 DNA follows: TGTGCAACGGGACAGGGGAATGGGCAGCCCCAGCATTTT. This gives the protein CATGQGNGQPQHF.

The chain carries TRBV7-9 and TRBJ2-1; possibly TRBD1 for D (5 bases). The V gene's germline CDR1 is SEHNR and CDR2 FQNEAQ (reference sequence). This CDR3 is 16 amino acids long. The V end lost 5 bases, the J end lost 2 bases, and 16 bases lay between the germline ends. CDR3: CASSPSGAGAYNEQFF. The CDR3 nucleotides are TGTGCCAGCAGCCCAAGTGGGGCAGGAGCCTACAATGAGCAGTTCTTC. The whole variable domain, filled in from reference TRBV7-9 and TRBJ2-1, reads DTGVSQNPRHKITKRGQNVTFRCDPISEHNRLYWYRQTLGQGPEFLTYFQNEAQLEKSRLLSDRFSAERPKGSFSTLEIQRTEQGDSAMYLCASSPSGAGAYNEQFFGPGTRLTVL.

This clone appeared a single time. The chain joins TRBV4-3 to TRBJ2-7; D remains unclear. V shed 2 bases and J shed 5 bases, with 22 bases lying between them. This CDR3 is built from 17 residues. Per germline, CDR1 LGHNA and CDR2 YSLEER. CDR3 in DNA: TGCGCCAGCAGCCAACGATTGGGGTTGGATAGCTTTCACGAGCAGTACTTC. It translates to CASSQRLGLDSFHEQYF.